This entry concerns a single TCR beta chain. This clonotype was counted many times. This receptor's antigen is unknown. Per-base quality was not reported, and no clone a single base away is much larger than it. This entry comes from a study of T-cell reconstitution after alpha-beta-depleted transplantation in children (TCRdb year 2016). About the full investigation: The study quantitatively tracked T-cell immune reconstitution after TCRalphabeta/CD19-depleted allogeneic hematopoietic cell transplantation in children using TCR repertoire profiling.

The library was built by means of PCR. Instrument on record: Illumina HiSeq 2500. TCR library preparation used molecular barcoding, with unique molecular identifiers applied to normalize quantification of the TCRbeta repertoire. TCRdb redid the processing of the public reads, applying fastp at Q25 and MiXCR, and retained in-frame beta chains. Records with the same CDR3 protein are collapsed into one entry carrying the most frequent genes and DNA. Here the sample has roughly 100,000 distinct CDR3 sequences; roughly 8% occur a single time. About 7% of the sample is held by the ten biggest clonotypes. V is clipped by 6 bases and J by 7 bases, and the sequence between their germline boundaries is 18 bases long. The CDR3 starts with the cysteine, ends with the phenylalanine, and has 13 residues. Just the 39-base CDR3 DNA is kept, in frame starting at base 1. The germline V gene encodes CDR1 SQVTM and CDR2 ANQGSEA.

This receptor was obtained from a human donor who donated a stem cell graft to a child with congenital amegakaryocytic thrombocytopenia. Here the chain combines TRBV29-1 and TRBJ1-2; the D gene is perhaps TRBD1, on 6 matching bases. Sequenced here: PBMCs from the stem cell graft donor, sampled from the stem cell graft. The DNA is TGCAGCGTCCGCAAACAGGGTATAGGTGGCTACACCTTC. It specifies CSVRKQGIGGYTF.